This T cell receptor (beta chain) came from a study of breast tumors, draining lymph nodes, adjacent tissues. V was pared by 5 bases and J by 4 bases, with 11 bases between. Germline V gene lookup returns CDR1 SEHNR and CDR2 FQNEAQ (reference sequence). CDR3 length: 13 residues. TCRdb fed the multiplex PCR reads into MiXCR, producing one record per CDR3 protein. This sample has 30,000 to 40,000 distinct CDR3 sequences, with less than 65% found just once. Sequences were obtained from breast tumor tissue. The chain is built from TRBV7-9 and TRBJ2-5; D gene unclear. The sequence derives from a female donor with breast cancer. Some clones in this sample may be carry-over from other donors' samples. CDR3 coding DNA: TGTGCCAGCAGCAACACGAGGTTAGAGACCCAGTACTTC. Translation: CASSNTRLETQYF.